Following are 32 T cell receptor beta chains from one sample sequenced in a study of shared clonotypes between healthy human individuals. Assay used: immunoSEQ multiplex PCR; TCRdb lists only in-frame clones, some missing. Of more than 450,000 clones listed, 70% to 80% were seen once; the top ten hold over 10%. Sequenced sample: PBMCs. The receptors shown here come from a woman between 40 and 50 years old in good health. Some clones in this sample may be carry-over from other donors' samples.

This clone turned up a few times. The genes are TRBV4-3 and TRBJ2-1; 8 bases agree with TRBD1. The CDR3 length is 17 residues. Trimming cost V 0 bases and J 2 bases; bases outside gene matches: 6. The germline CDR1 and CDR2 sequences are LGHNA and YSLEER. In DNA form, the CDR3 reads TGCGCCAGCAGCCAAGATCGCAGGGGGCGACCCTACAATGAGCAGTTCTTC. This sequence encodes CASSQDRRGRPYNEQFF.

The rearrangement uses TRBV27 and TRBJ2-5; TRBD2 matches 7 bases. The CDR3 runs to 16 residues. From germline, CDR1 is MNHEY and CDR2 SMNVEV (reference sequence). V dropped 1 base and J dropped 5; count of bases not matched to a gene: 10. The CDR3 nucleotides read TGTGCCAGCAGTTTATATAAGGGACTACCTCGGGAGACCCAGTACTTC. Amino acids: CASSLYKGLPRETQYF.

The genes are TRBV5-1 and TRBJ2-1; D is possibly TRBD2 (6 bases). The CDR3 is 15 amino acids. Germline CDR1 is SGHRS and CDR2 is YFSETQ. Trimming took 0 bases from V and 7 from J, leaving 14 bases between them. The CDR3 coding sequence is TGCGCCAGCAGCTTGGAAAGCGCCGCGGGGAATGAGCAGTTCTTC. Residues: CASSLESAAGNEQFF.

V is TRBV2 and J is TRBJ2-7; D remains ambiguous. In germline, CDR1 is SNHLY, CDR2 FYNNEI. The CDR3 is 16 residues long. Trimming removed 0 bases at V and 1 base at J, with 13 bases between. The CDR3: CASSEALLGTSYEQYF. CDR3 nucleotide sequence: TGTGCCAGCAGTGAAGCGCTTCTGGGCACTTCCTACGAGCAGTACTTC.

The CDR3 here is CSSNGGREQFF. The CDR3 bases are TGCAGTTCAAATGGGGGGAGGGAGCAGTTCTTC. The chain has TRBV20-1 and TRBJ2-1, with D possibly matching TRBD2 (6 bases). V shed 8 bases and J shed 10 bases, with 15 bases lying between them. This CDR3 contains 11 residues. Germline V gene data show CDR1 as DFQATT and CDR2 as SNEGSKA (reference sequence).

This chain joins TRBV5-6 and TRBJ1-2; D might be TRBD1 (6 bases). The CDR3 length is 14 residues. Trimming took off 0 bases at V and 3 bases at J, with 9 bases between the two ends. Per germline, CDR1 SGHDT and CDR2 YYEEEE. The chain's CDR3 is CASSLDRVYYGYTF. The CDR3 DNA reads as TGTGCCAGCAGCTTGGACAGGGTTTACTATGGCTACACCTTC.

V is TRBV5-4 and J is TRBJ2-3, with 7 bases identical to TRBD1. The CDR3 runs 15 residues. The germline gives CDR1 SGHNT, CDR2 YYREEE (reference sequence). Trimming cost V 5 bases and J 0 bases; bases outside gene matches: 6. CDR3 region: CASSSGQLSTDTQYF. The CDR3 coding sequence is TGTGCCAGCAGTTCGGGACAGCTAAGCACAGATACGCAGTATTTT.

V and J are TRBV27 and TRBJ2-1; 7 positions agree with TRBD1. The V and J ends lost 6 bases and 10 bases, in that order; junction bases with no gene match: 6. Per the germline V gene, CDR1 is MNHEY and CDR2 is SMNVEV (reference sequence). The CDR3 is 12 residues long. The CDR3: CASRSTGKEQFF. The CDR3 DNA reads TGTGCCAGCAGGTCGACAGGGAAGGAGCAGTTCTTC.

Comment on this clone: A much larger clone differs from this one at a single base, so this may be a read error. The same CDR3 is also encoded by other DNA sequences in this sample. The chain has TRBV5-1 and TRBJ2-1; 10 nucleotides line up with TRBD2. The CDR3 runs 17 residues. V lost 4 bases and J lost 0; bases outside the gene matches: 7. CDR1 and CDR2 (germline): SGHRS, YFSETQ. CDR3 sequence reads: CASSREASGSSYNEQFF. Here the CDR3 DNA reads TGCGCCAGCAGCAGGGAGGCTAGCGGGAGCTCCTACAATGAGCAGTTCTTC.

This clone was detected once. Mismatch with germline at one junction end may stem from a read error. This chain uses TRBV29-1 with TRBJ2-2; no definite D call. Germline V gene sequence: CDR1 SQVTM, CDR2 ANQGSEA. This CDR3 comprises 12 residues. The CDR3 is CSVVSNTGELFF. CDR3 coding DNA: TGCAGCGTTGTTTCGAATACCGGGGAGCTGTTTTTT.

The rearrangement joins TRBV19 to TRBJ2-7, with D maybe TRBD1 (6 bases). The ends were cut back, 6 bases at V and 2 bases at J, with 14 bases in the middle. The CDR3 covers 14 residues. The germline gives CDR1 LNHDA, CDR2 SQIVND (reference sequence). The CDR3 region is CASSRRDIPYEQYF. CDR3 bases: TGTGCCAGTAGCCGCCGGGACATTCCCTACGAGCAGTACTTC.

The chain is built from TRBV4-1 and TRBJ2-5, with TRBD2 matching 9 bases. The CDR3 is 15 residues long. Germline CDR1 reads MGHRA; CDR2 reads YSYEKL. V was pared by 4 bases and J by 5 bases, with 8 bases of the junction left unmatched. CDR3 protein: CASSRSPSGRETQYF. The CDR3 DNA follows: TGCGCCAGCAGCCGGTCCCCAAGCGGGAGGGAGACCCAGTACTTC.

The chain is built from TRBV5-1 and TRBJ2-5; 10 bases line up with TRBD2. This CDR3 region has 17 residues. Germline lookup yields CDR1 SGHRS and CDR2 YFSETQ. J lost 5 bases, V lost 5 bases, and 15 bases had no gene match. The CDR3 coding sequence is TGCGCCAGCAGTCCAACCATAGCGGGAGGTGGGTTGGAGACCCAGTACTTC. Encoded protein: CASSPTIAGGGLETQYF.

V usage is TRBV18 and J usage is TRBJ2-7; D is possibly TRBD2 (6 bases). The V gene lost 4 bases and the J gene lost 1 base, with 14 bases spanning the gap. Per the germline V gene, CDR1 is KGHSH and CDR2 is LQKENI. The CDR3 spans 15 residues. The CDR3 sequence is CASSLVSGRSYEQYF. DNA of the CDR3: TGTGCCAGCTCACTTGTTAGCGGAAGATCCTACGAGCAGTACTTC.

The chain couples TRBV19 to TRBJ2-3; D uncertain. The germline gives CDR1 LNHDA, CDR2 SQIVND (reference sequence). V lost 3 bases, J lost 2 bases, and 15 bases lay in between. This CDR3 contains 16 residues. For the CDR3, the DNA is TGTGCCAGTAGTATGCGAGACGGTATTCTCACAGATACGCAGTATTTT. Its protein product is CASSMRDGILTDTQYF.

The CDR3 protein is CASSLLAGQQETQYF. CDR3 coding DNA: TGTGCCAGCAGCTTACTAGCGGGGCAACAAGAGACCCAGTACTTC. The chain joins TRBV7-3 to TRBJ2-5; the match to TRBD2 covers 9 bases. J gave up 2 bases and V 2 bases, and 3 bases lay outside the gene matches. Per the germline V gene, CDR1 is SGHTA and CDR2 is FQGTGA. The CDR3 covers 15 residues.

The chain employs TRBV28 and TRBJ2-5; 10 bases line up with TRBD2. V trimming: 7 bases; J trimming: 6 bases; junction bases outside the gene matches: 8. The germline gives CDR1 MDHEN, CDR2 SYDVKM. This CDR3 has 14 amino acids. CDR3 in amino acids: CASTQAGGPQTQYF. The CDR3 DNA sequence: TGTGCCAGCACCCAAGCGGGAGGGCCACAGACCCAGTACTTC.

The chain couples TRBV11-3 to TRBJ2-2; 13 nucleotides agree with TRBD2. The CDR3 is made up of 17 amino acids. Germline CDR1 is SGHNT and CDR2 is YENEEA. V trimming: 2 bases; J trimming: 2 bases; junction bases outside the gene matches: 2. The CDR3 DNA reads TGTGCCAGCAGCTTACCGGGACTAGCGGGAAACACCGGGGAGCTGTTTTTT. Its translation is CASSLPGLAGNTGELFF.

The rearrangement uses TRBV7-8 and TRBJ2-2; D is unclear. There are 14 residues in the CDR3. Deletions cut 1 base from V and 1 base from J, with 4 bases between. Germline V gene lookup returns CDR1 SGHVS and CDR2 FQNEAQ. The DNA of the CDR3 is TGTGCCAGCAGCTTAGTACAGAACACCGGGGAGCTGTTTTTT. The encoded protein is CASSLVQNTGELFF.

This clone was detected only a few times. The chain uses TRBV29-1 and TRBJ1-1; no clear D gene. Germline lookup yields CDR1 SQVTM and CDR2 ANQGSEA. This CDR3 contains 13 residues. Trimming removed 4 bases from V and 0 bases from J, with 9 bases in between. The CDR3 region has the DNA TGCAGCGTTGCATTTGGTCTGAACACTGAAGCTTTCTTT. Translation gives CSVAFGLNTEAFF.

The CDR3 loop is CASSEAYADTQYF. The CDR3 bases are TGTGCCAGCAGTGAAGCTTATGCGGATACGCAGTATTTT. The rearrangement links TRBV2 to TRBJ2-3; no reliable D call. V was clipped by 0 bases and J by 6 bases, with 7 bases between them. There are 13 residues in the CDR3. Germline values: CDR1 SNHLY, CDR2 FYNNEI. Complete variable domain (other parts from reference TRBV2 and TRBJ2-3): EPEVTQTPSHQVTQMGQEVILRCVPISNHLYFYWYRQILGQKVEFLVSFYNNEISEKSEIFDDQFSVERPDGSNFTLKIRSTKLEDSAMYFCASSEAYADTQYFGPGTRLTVL.

V usage is TRBV30 and J usage is TRBJ1-1; D gene ambiguous. Germline lookup yields CDR1 GTSNPN and CDR2 SVGIG (reference sequence). Trimming cost V 1 base and J 12 bases, with 18 bases left between them. The CDR3 totals 13 residues. This chain's CDR3 is CAWSGNPGSGPFF. As DNA, the CDR3 is TGTGCCTGGAGTGGAAACCCCGGCTCTGGGCCTTTCTTT.

Only a few counts were recorded for this clone. The rearrangement links TRBV7-2 to TRBJ1-6; a possible D gene is TRBD1 (6 bases). Per germline, CDR1 SGHTA and CDR2 FQGNSA. V was trimmed by 6 bases and J by 6 bases, leaving 12 bases between them. The CDR3 has 14 residues. CDR3 bases: TGTGCCAGCAGTGACAGGATTGGTAATTCACCCCTCCACTTT. Translating gives CASSDRIGNSPLHF.

V gene TRBV9 combines with J gene TRBJ2-3; D not certain. V lost 0 bases, J lost 2 bases, and 10 bases lay in between. CDR3 length: 15 residues. The germline V gene has CDR1 SGDLS and CDR2 YYNGEE. The CDR3 protein is CASSVASRPTDTQYF. The CDR3 nucleotides are TGTGCCAGCAGCGTAGCGTCACGACCCACAGATACGCAGTATTTT.

CDR3: CASSEWAENQPQHF. CDR3 nucleotides: TGTGCCAGCAGTGAGTGGGCCGAGAATCAGCCCCAGCATTTT. The chain is built from TRBV6-1 and TRBJ1-5; D uncertain. CDR1 and CDR2 from the germline V gene are MNHNS and SASEGT. The CDR3 is 14 amino acids. The V gene lost 3 bases and the J gene lost 4 bases, with 10 bases spanning the gap.

The genes are TRBV5-1 and TRBJ2-1; TRBD1 matches 8 bases. Germline V lookup: CDR1 SGHRS, CDR2 YFSETQ. The ends lost 4 bases at V and 6 bases at J; junction bases unmatched: 6. The CDR3 totals 14 residues. CDR3 in amino acids: CASSGQGQINEQFF. The CDR3 DNA follows: TGCGCCAGCAGCGGACAGGGTCAGATCAATGAGCAGTTCTTC.

The V call is TRBV7-8, the J call TRBJ2-7; the match to TRBD2 covers 7 bases. V lost 2 bases and J lost 4; bases outside the gene matches: 5. CDR3 length: 14 amino acids. Per germline, CDR1 SGHVS and CDR2 FQNEAQ. The CDR3 region has the DNA TGTGCCAGCAGCTTACTTTTCGGGGGGTACGAGCAGTACTTC. Protein: CASSLLFGGYEQYF. The full variable domain, completed using reference TRBV7-8 and TRBJ2-7, is GAGVSQSPRYKVAKRGQDVALRCDPISGHVSLFWYQQALGQGPEFLTYFQNEAQLDKSGLPSDRFFAERPEGSVSTLKIQRTQQEDSAVYLCASSLLFGGYEQYFGPGTRLTVT.

This chain uses TRBV6-4 with TRBJ2-5; 7 bases are shared with TRBD2. CDR1 and CDR2 from the germline V gene are MRHNA and SNTAGT. The CDR3 length is 14 residues. Unmatched junction bases numbered 6, after V lost 3 bases and J lost 5 bases. The CDR3 nucleotides read TGTGCCAGCAGTGAAGGAGGGGAGGGCGAGACCCAGTACTTC. This translates into CASSEGGEGETQYF.

The V call is TRBV18, the J call TRBJ2-7; 7 bases line up with TRBD2. The germline V gene has CDR1 KGHSH and CDR2 LQKENI. There are 20 residues in the CDR3. The V and J ends lost 3 bases and 1 base, in that order; junction bases with no gene match: 21. The CDR3 loop reads CASSPLTDSPGTIISYEQYF. The CDR3 DNA follows: TGTGCCAGCTCACCCCTTACCGACAGCCCCGGGACTATCATTTCCTACGAGCAGTACTTC.

The chain recombines TRBV28 with TRBJ1-5; the D gene is possibly TRBD1 (6 bases). Trimming shortened V by 7 bases and J by 0 bases, and 19 bases separated the two germline ends. The germline CDR1 and CDR2 sequences are MDHEN and SYDVKM. The CDR3 length is 17 residues. CDR3 sequence: CASNTGRRGYSNQPQHF. The CDR3 bases are TGTGCCAGCAATACCGGGCGCAGGGGATATAGCAATCAGCCCCAGCATTTT.

This clone appeared a few times. Here the CDR3 DNA reads TGTGCCAGCAGCTTGGTACACACCGGGGAGCTGTTTTTT. Residues: CASSLVHTGELFF. V is TRBV5-4 and J is TRBJ2-2; D gene unclear. In germline, CDR1 is SGHNT, CDR2 YYREEE (reference sequence). V dropped 0 bases and J dropped 3 bases, with 3 bases sitting between them. This CDR3 is 13 amino acids long.

The chain employs TRBV5-8 and TRBJ2-7; the D call may be TRBD1 or TRBD2 (5 bases each). The germline V gene encodes CDR1 SGHTS and CDR2 YDEGEE. The CDR3 has 15 residues. V shed 6 bases and J shed 0 bases, with 16 bases lying between them. The CDR3: CASTVGDGSSYEQYF. DNA of the CDR3: TGTGCCAGCACCGTCGGGGACGGAAGCTCCTACGAGCAGTACTTC.